A single sample gave rise to the 12 T cell receptor beta chains below, sequenced in a study of technical replicates of blood from a few donors (dated by TCRdb to the late 2010s). Receptor amplification or capture employed the immunoSEQ multiplex PCR assay. Sourced from immuneACCESS, this table was stored by TCRdb with only in-frame sequences that have V and J called. A share of the clones is absent; for the studies checked, an unresolved V gene accounts for under half, and the remainder has no known explanation. Here the sample has 65,000 to 90,000 clones; under 95% occur a single time. Clones ranked in the top ten supply about 0.27% of the sample. Sequencing was performed on T cells isolated from PBMCs. Source of these receptors: a human donor in good health.

The V and J genes are TRBV6-5 and TRBJ1-5; 8 bases fit TRBD1. Trimming cost V 2 bases and J 5 bases; bases outside gene matches: 5. Germline assignment: CDR1 MNHEY and CDR2 SVGAGI. CDR3 length: 15 residues. The CDR3 bases are TGTGCCAGCAGTTACGGGACAGGCACGCATCAGCCCCAGCATTTT. It codes for CASSYGTGTHQPQHF.

The CDR3 DNA follows: TGTGCCAGCAGCCAAGAGGTGGGACTCGTACAAGAGACCCAGTACTTC. As protein: CASSQEVGLVQETQYF. The chain joins TRBV4-2 to TRBJ2-5; weak D call: TRBD2 (6 bases). Trimming left V 0 bases short and J 2 bases short, with 13 bases between. This CDR3 comprises 16 residues. Germline-derived CDR1 and CDR2 are LGHNA and YNFKEQ.

The rearrangement uses TRBV5-1 and TRBJ2-2; TRBD1 aligns across 7 bases. V shed 3 bases, J shed 0 bases, and the junction held 5 bases outside the gene matches. The CDR3 covers 16 residues. The germline V gene encodes CDR1 SGHRS and CDR2 YFSETQ. Written as DNA, the CDR3 is TGCGCCAGCAGCTCGACCGGGACAGCGAACACCGGGGAGCTGTTTTTT. This translates into CASSSTGTANTGELFF.

The chain employs TRBV19 and TRBJ2-1; possible D gene TRBD1, 6 bases. V lost 3 bases, J lost 8 bases, and 14 bases lay in between. The CDR3 sequence is 14 residues long. Germline V CDR1 and CDR2: LNHDA, SQIVND (reference sequence). CDR3 sequence reads: CASSIGTQGHEQFF. The DNA for the CDR3 is TGTGCCAGTAGTATTGGGACCCAGGGGCATGAGCAGTTCTTC.

V gene TRBV18 combines with J gene TRBJ2-7, with D tentatively TRBD1 (5 bases). V was cut by 6 bases and J by 2 bases, with 11 bases left in between. The CDR3 is made up of 13 amino acids. The V gene's germline CDR1 is KGHSH and CDR2 LQKENI. For the CDR3, the DNA is TGTGCCAGCTCTAACAGGCGCACCTACGAGCAGTACTTC. Amino acid sequence: CASSNRRTYEQYF.

The rearrangement links TRBV9 to TRBJ1-2; D remains unclear. From germline, CDR1 is SGDLS and CDR2 YYNGEE. Trimming left V 2 bases short and J 2 bases short, with 13 bases between. This CDR3 has 15 residues. Here the CDR3 DNA reads TGTGCCAGCAGCGTCGAGGGCAGCGCGAACTATGGCTACACCTTC. Amino acids: CASSVEGSANYGYTF.

The chain uses TRBV9 and TRBJ1-2; D is perhaps TRBD1 (6 bases). Trimming stripped 4 bases from V and 0 bases from J, with 13 bases between. The CDR3 length is 15 residues. From germline, CDR1 is SGDLS and CDR2 YYNGEE. Here the CDR3 DNA reads TGTGCCAGCAGCTTGGGGGGGGCAGCTAACTATGGCTACACCTTC. It encodes CASSLGGAANYGYTF.

This rearrangement joins TRBV9 to TRBJ2-1; D unresolved. V shed 2 bases and J shed 7 bases, with 4 bases lying between them. CDR3 length equals 11 residues. Germline CDR1 reads SGDLS; CDR2 reads YYNGEE. The chain's CDR3 is CASSVENEQFF. The CDR3 DNA reads as TGTGCCAGCAGCGTCGAGAATGAGCAGTTCTTC.

The V and J genes are TRBV12-5 and TRBJ2-5; TRBD2 matches at 8 bases. CDR3 length: 20 residues. Germline V gives CDR1 LGHNT, CDR2 FRNRAP. V trimming: 3 bases; J trimming: 2 bases; junction bases outside the gene matches: 20. Here the CDR3 DNA reads TGTGCTAGTGGTTTCGAAGGTCCGGGAGGGCCTGGGCAAGGTCAAGAGACCCAGTACTTC. This translates into CASGFEGPGGPGQGQETQYF.

Comments on this clone: Mismatch with germline at one junction end may stem from a read error. The V gene is TRBV18, the J gene TRBJ1-5; D might be TRBD1 (6 bases). Germline V gene lookup returns CDR1 KGHSH and CDR2 LQKENI. The CDR3 is made up of 16 amino acids. CDR3 residues: CASSPPGGGGGQPQHF. For the CDR3, the DNA is TGTGCCAGCTCTCCACCCGGCGGGGGCGGCGGACAGCCCCAGCATTTT. Full variable domain (rest looked up from reference TRBV18 and TRBJ1-5): NAGVMQNPRHLVRRRGQEARLRCSPMKGHSHVYWYRQLPEEGLKFMVYLQKENIIDESGMPKERFSAEFPKEGPSILRIQQVVRGDSAAYFCASSPPGGGGGQPQHFGDGTRLSIL.

This sequence joins TRBV27 and TRBJ2-1; the match to TRBD1 covers 7 bases. The J segment lost 2 bases and the V segment lost 8 bases, leaving 6 bases of the junction unmatched. CDR1 and CDR2 from the germline V gene are MNHEY and SMNVEV (reference sequence). The CDR3 extends over 14 amino acids. The CDR3 is CASSWTGAYNEQFF. The CDR3 bases are TGTGCCAGCTCCTGGACAGGAGCCTACAATGAGCAGTTCTTC.

The chain joins TRBV29-1 to TRBJ2-3, with TRBD2 identical over 13 bases. The CDR3 spans 14 residues. Looked up from germline, CDR1 is SQVTM and CDR2 is ANQGSEA. V lost 5 bases to trimming and J lost 5 bases; unmatched junction nucleotides: 4. In nucleotides, the CDR3 is TGCAGCGTTACTAGCGGGAGGGCCAGAGATACGCAGTATTTT. It codes for CSVTSGRARDTQYF.